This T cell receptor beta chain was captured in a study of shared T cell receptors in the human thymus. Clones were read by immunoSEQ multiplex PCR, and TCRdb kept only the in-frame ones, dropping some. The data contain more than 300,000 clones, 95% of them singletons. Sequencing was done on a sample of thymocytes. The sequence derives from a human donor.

This CDR3 reads CASRPRQGQNTEAFF. The CDR3 DNA is TGTGCCAGCAGACCCCGACAGGGCCAGAACACTGAAGCTTTCTTT. J is TRBJ1-1 and V is TRBV28; 7 nucleotides align to TRBD1. Germline V gene lookup returns CDR1 MDHEN and CDR2 SYDVKM. The CDR3 contains 15 residues. Trimming removed 6 bases from V and 1 base from J; junction bases left unmatched: 8.